This T cell receptor beta chain was recovered during a study of blood T cell repertoires in COVID-19. Trimming cost V 4 bases and J 4 bases, with 17 bases left between them. The CDR3 runs 15 residues. The germline gives CDR1 SGHDT, CDR2 YYEEEE. Sequencing used immunoSEQ multiplex PCR; TCRdb keeps in-frame clones, though not all of them. Here the sample spans fewer than 300,000 clones, roughly 90% being singletons. Material for sequencing was peripheral blood. J is TRBJ1-2 and V is TRBV5-6; D remains ambiguous. The source of this sequence is a young man with active or convalescent COVID-19. This CDR3 is CASSPDSLYIYGYTF. CDR3 in DNA: TGTGCCAGCAGCCCCGATTCCCTCTATATCTATGGCTACACCTTC.